The present entry profiles one T cell receptor beta chain with its context. The V gene lost 6 bases and the J gene lost 1 base, with 13 bases spanning the gap. CDR1 and CDR2 (germline): MNHEY, SVGAGI. This CDR3 spans 15 amino acids. The Seattle patients, enrolled during active infection, were followed longitudinally. Libraries were prepared by immunoSEQ multiplex PCR; TCRdb keeps only in-frame clonotypes and omits some of them. This table has 150,000 to 200,000 clones, approximately 92% appearing once. This sample is part of a study of blood T cell repertoires in COVID-19. In the study overall: Samples taken during acute and convalescent COVID-19 were collected in the United States, Italy and Spain. The cDNA or gDNA used as material had been derived from T cells, B-cell-depleted T cells, or PBMCs.

This sequence joins TRBV6-5 and TRBJ2-1; D is possibly TRBD1 (6 bases). The clonotype was recovered from a man aged 25 to 40 with COVID-19, enrolled during active disease. Material: peripheral blood. For the CDR3, the DNA is TGTGCCAGCAGACGGACAGTGTTATCCTACAATGAGCAGTTCTTC. It is translated as CASRRTVLSYNEQFF.